One and the same sample provided the 7 T cell receptor beta chains below, sequenced in a study of cytomegalovirus exposure and HLA in healthy donors. PCR was performed using 60 Vbeta and 13 Jbeta primers. Generated by immunoSEQ multiplex PCR, the TCRdb table keeps only in-frame clones and is missing some. The sample holds tens of thousands of clones, roughly 80% seen once. Sample: PBMCs. The receptors originated from a girl aged 2-9 years in good health and CMV-seropositive.

V and J are TRBV25-1 and TRBJ1-3; D perhaps matches TRBD1 (5 bases). The CDR3 covers 12 residues. Per the germline V gene, CDR1 is MGHDK and CDR2 is SYGVNS. V was cut by 8 bases and J by 1 base, with 6 bases left in between. The CDR3 loop reads CASQGSGNTIYF. CDR3 DNA: TGTGCCAGCCAGGGATCTGGAAACACCATATATTTT.

The chain carries TRBV29-1 and TRBJ2-6; a weak D match, TRBD2 (5 bases). The CDR3 covers 15 residues. Trimming removed 4 bases from V and 2 bases from J, with 12 bases in between. CDR1 and CDR2 from the germline V gene are SQVTM and ANQGSEA. The CDR3 DNA sequence: TGCAGCGTTGGGGTCGCGGGCGCTGGGGCCAACGTCCTGACTTTC. This translates into CSVGVAGAGANVLTF.

This rearrangement joins TRBV7-9 to TRBJ1-3; 7 bases map to TRBD1. The CDR3 loop spans 17 amino acids. V lost 4 bases, J lost 1 base, and 10 bases stayed unmatched. Germline loops: CDR1 SEHNR, CDR2 FQNEAQ (reference sequence). The CDR3 sequence: CASSYIFTGESGNTIYF. CDR3 bases: TGTGCCAGCAGCTATATATTCACAGGGGAATCTGGAAACACCATATATTTT. The whole variable domain, filled in from reference TRBV7-9 and TRBJ1-3, reads DTGVSQNPRHKITKRGQNVTFRCDPISEHNRLYWYRQTLGQGPEFLTYFQNEAQLEKSRLLSDRFSAERPKGSFSTLEIQRTEQGDSAMYLCASSYIFTGESGNTIYFGEGSWLTVV.

The genes are TRBV28 and TRBJ1-1; TRBD1 matches 9 bases. The CDR3 runs 16 residues. The junction had 5 bases not matched to a gene; V was cut back by 3 bases and J by 0 bases. Germline V gene sequence: CDR1 MDHEN, CDR2 SYDVKM. The CDR3, as DNA: TGTGCCAGCAGTTTTAGGGACAGGGTCGTGAACACTGAAGCTTTCTTT. The encoded protein is CASSFRDRVVNTEAFF.

The J gene is TRBJ2-7, the V gene TRBV2; D is undetermined. The CDR3 contains 16 residues. V was shortened by 3 bases and J by 3 bases, with 18 bases between the two germline ends. The germline gives CDR1 SNHLY, CDR2 FYNNEI. CDR3 coding DNA: TGTGCCAGCAGTGATCCAGGAATGACGCAAGGCTACGAGCAGTACTTC. Protein sequence: CASSDPGMTQGYEQYF.

J is TRBJ2-3 and V is TRBV9, with 8 bases lining up with TRBD2. Germline V gene data show CDR1 as SGDLS and CDR2 as YYNGEE. With V trimmed by 3 bases and J by 0 bases, 6 bases remained unmatched. The CDR3 has 16 residues. CDR3 bases: TGTGCCAGCAGCGCCCCAGCGGGAGCAAGCACAGATACGCAGTATTTT. This codes for CASSAPAGASTDTQYF.

The chain recombines TRBV18 with TRBJ1-5, with 9 bases that match TRBD1. This CDR3 has 16 amino acids. Trimming cost V 5 bases and J 0 bases; bases outside gene matches: 5. Germline values: CDR1 KGHSH, CDR2 LQKENI. The CDR3 is CASSYLDRGSNQPQHF. The CDR3 DNA is TGTGCCAGCTCATACCTGGACAGGGGTAGCAATCAGCCCCAGCATTTT.